A single sample gave rise to the 22 T cell receptor beta chains below, sequenced in a study of shared clonotypes between healthy human individuals. Assay: immunoSEQ multiplex PCR; the TCRdb copy retains only in-frame clones and omits some. The data hold approximately 700,000 clones, with more than 70% observed a single time. Sequencing input: memory CD4+ T cells sorted from blood. Subset in this sample: CD45RA-negative fraction. The receptors derive from a woman in her thirties in good health.

In its sample, this clone was seen once. CDR3 in amino acids: CASSFLQGSGYTF. The CDR3 coding sequence is TGTGCCAGCAGTTTTCTTCAGGGGTCTGGCTACACCTTC. The chain couples TRBV27 to TRBJ1-2; the D gene is possibly TRBD1 (6 bases). Germline-derived CDR1 and CDR2 are MNHEY and SMNVEV (reference sequence). V was cut by 3 bases and J by 7 bases, with 12 bases left in between. This CDR3 is 13 amino acids long.

The chain is built from TRBV2 and TRBJ2-3; 10 nucleotides agree with TRBD1. This CDR3 comprises 15 residues. Trimming removed 6 bases from V and 5 bases from J; junction bases left unmatched: 8. Germline CDR1 and CDR2: SNHLY and FYNNEI. In DNA, the CDR3 is TGTGCCAGCAGGATGGACAGGGGGTGGGGAGATACGCAGTATTTT. Amino acids: CASRMDRGWGDTQYF.

This chain links TRBV7-6 with TRBJ2-2, with unresolved D. Germline V gene lookup returns CDR1 SGHVS and CDR2 FNYEAQ. CDR3 length: 15 amino acids. The V end lost 4 bases, the J end lost 6 bases, and 15 bases lay between the germline ends. DNA for the CDR3: TGTGCCAGCAGCTATGATGGGCGAGCCCCCGGGGAGCTGTTTTTT. Translating gives CASSYDGRAPGELFF. Full variable domain (remainder filled in from reference TRBV7-6 and TRBJ2-2): GAGVSQSPRYKVTKRGQDVALRCDPISGHVSLYWYRQALGQGPEFLTYFNYEAQQDKSGLPNDRFSAERPEGSISTLTIQRTEQRDSAMYRCASSYDGRAPGELFFGEGSRLTVL.

The rearrangement links TRBV19 to TRBJ2-2; 9 bases line up with TRBD2. In germline, CDR1 is LNHDA, CDR2 SQIVND (reference sequence). CDR3 length: 15 amino acids. Trimming took 5 bases from V and 4 from J; bases not matched to a gene: 5. CDR3 bases: TGTGCCAGTAGTGCGAGCGGGAGGATCACCGGGGAGCTGTTTTTT. It specifies CASSASGRITGELFF.

The V and J genes are TRBV18 and TRBJ2-7; 8 positions match TRBD2. This CDR3 has 18 amino acids. V lost 1 base and J lost 3; bases outside the gene matches: 14. Germline V gene data show CDR1 as KGHSH and CDR2 as LQKENI. CDR3 nucleotide sequence: TGTGCCAGCTCACCACTTTCGCCAAAAGCGGGGGAAAACTACGAGCAGTACTTC. It codes for CASSPLSPKAGENYEQYF. Full variable domain (rest looked up from reference TRBV18 and TRBJ2-7): NAGVMQNPRHLVRRRGQEARLRCSPMKGHSHVYWYRQLPEEGLKFMVYLQKENIIDESGMPKERFSAEFPKEGPSILRIQQVVRGDSAAYFCASSPLSPKAGENYEQYFGPGTRLTVT.

The chain recombines TRBV27 with TRBJ2-1, with 8 bases identical to TRBD1. The CDR3 is 15 amino acids. Germline V gives CDR1 MNHEY, CDR2 SMNVEV (reference sequence). With 7 bases clipped from V and 1 base from J, the junction kept 6 bases outside the gene matches. The DNA of the CDR3 is TGTGCCAGCACCCGACAGGGGCAGTCCTACAATGAGCAGTTCTTC. Its translation: CASTRQGQSYNEQFF.

This chain joins TRBV28 and TRBJ1-5, with 8 positions matching TRBD1. The germline CDR1 and CDR2 sequences are MDHEN and SYDVKM. V trimming: 5 bases; J trimming: 9 bases; junction bases outside the gene matches: 12. This CDR3 contains 15 residues. In DNA, the CDR3 is TGTGCCAGCAGTCCAGGGACAGGCGCTGTGTCGCCCCAGCATTTT. It encodes CASSPGTGAVSPQHF.

V is TRBV5-1 and J is TRBJ1-1, with D perhaps matching TRBD1 (5 bases). CDR3 length: 16 amino acids. CDR1 and CDR2 (germline): SGHRS, YFSETQ. Deletions cut 4 bases from V and 4 bases from J, with 20 bases between. For the CDR3, the DNA is TGCGCCAGCAGCCCACCGGGGGACGAAAGCATCACTGAAGCTTTCTTT. It is translated as CASSPPGDESITEAFF.

The rearrangement links TRBV11-2 to TRBJ2-1; 9 bases agree with TRBD2. J lost 4 bases, V lost 5 bases, and 12 bases had no gene match. CDR3 length: 17 residues. Germline loops: CDR1 SGHAT, CDR2 FQNNGV. In DNA form, the CDR3 reads TGTGCCAGCAGCCCCGGACTAGCGCGAGGCCGATACAATGAGCAGTTCTTC. It codes for CASSPGLARGRYNEQFF.

The chain recombines TRBV6-5 with TRBJ2-7, with 8 bases fitting TRBD1. Losses at the gene ends were 6 bases for V and 0 bases for J; bases not matched to a gene: 7. The CDR3 has 15 residues. CDR1 and CDR2 from the germline V gene are MNHEY and SVGAGI. In nucleotides, the CDR3 is TGTGCCAGCAGAGCAGGACAGGGCGGCTCCTACGAGCAGTACTTC. This encodes CASRAGQGGSYEQYF.

The rearrangement links TRBV21-1 to TRBJ1-5. TRBV21-1 is recorded as a pseudogene. The CDR3 spans 15 residues. The CDR3 DNA sequence: TGTGCCAGCAGCCAGGGGGGGCCCCACAATCAGCCCCAGCATTTT. It yields the protein CASSQGGPHNQPQHF.

A single count supports this clone. Other DNA sequences in this specimen translate into the identical CDR3. The chain employs TRBV6-1 and TRBJ2-7; D is unresolved. Trimming took 2 bases from V and 1 from J, leaving 3 bases between them. Germline V gene data show CDR1 as MNHNS and CDR2 as SASEGT. The CDR3 sequence is 12 residues long. The CDR3 is CASSETSYEQYF. The CDR3 DNA is TGTGCCAGCAGTGAAACGTCCTACGAGCAGTACTTC.

The CDR3 sequence: CASSLRVQEKLFF. The CDR3 DNA sequence: TGTGCCAGCAGCCTCAGGGTACAGGAAAAACTGTTTTTT. The V and J genes are TRBV11-2 and TRBJ1-4, with a weak D call TRBD1 (5 bases). Germline loops: CDR1 SGHAT, CDR2 FQNNGV. The V end lost 5 bases, the J end lost 8 bases, and 12 bases lay between the germline ends. The CDR3 is 13 amino acids. The full variable domain, its missing parts supplied by reference TRBV11-2 and TRBJ1-4, is EAGVAQSPRYKIIEKRQSVAFWCNPISGHATLYWYQQILGQGPKLLIQFQNNGVVDDSQLPKDRFSAERLKGVDSTLKIQPAKLEDSAVYLCASSLRVQEKLFFGSGTQLSVL.

The chain recombines TRBV4-1 with TRBJ2-6; a weak D match, TRBD2 (6 bases). Germline loops: CDR1 MGHRA, CDR2 YSYEKL. The CDR3 runs 19 residues. Trimming removed 3 bases from V and 4 bases from J, with 22 bases in between. The CDR3 region has the DNA TGCGCCAGCAGCCAGGACATCGGGACTCGTAATCGGGGGGCCAACGTCCTGACTTTC. This encodes CASSQDIGTRNRGANVLTF.

The chain employs TRBV10-3 and TRBJ2-3; 12 bases line up with TRBD2. V shed 10 bases, J shed 2 bases, and the junction held 7 bases outside the gene matches. The CDR3 runs to 15 residues. CDR1 and CDR2 from the germline V gene are ENHRY and SYGVKD. DNA of the CDR3: TGTGCCACCCGGACTAGCGGGGTAAACACAGATACGCAGTATTTT. Translation gives CATRTSGVNTDTQYF.

The J gene is TRBJ1-1, the V gene TRBV28; 8 bases fit TRBD1. Per the germline V gene, CDR1 is MDHEN and CDR2 is SYDVKM. V dropped 5 bases and J dropped 6; count of bases not matched to a gene: 5. This CDR3 region has 13 residues. Written as DNA, the CDR3 is TGTGCCAGCAGTCCCTGGACAGGGCCTGAAGCTTTCTTT. Translation: CASSPWTGPEAFF. The whole variable domain, filled in from reference TRBV28 and TRBJ1-1, reads DVKVTQSSRYLVKRTGEKVFLECVQDMDHENMFWYRQDPGLGLRLIYFSYDVKMKEKGDIPEGYSVSREKKERFSLILESASTNQTSMYLCASSPWTGPEAFFGQGTRLTVV.

This clone was counted once. This chain uses TRBV4-1 with TRBJ2-7; no clear D gene. The CDR3 length is 16 residues. Germline CDR1 is MGHRA and CDR2 is YSYEKL. V dropped 0 bases and J dropped 1 base, with 13 bases sitting between them. The CDR3 reads CASSQDARRSSYEQYF. CDR3 DNA: TGCGCCAGCAGCCAAGACGCGCGCAGATCATCCTACGAGCAGTACTTC.

The chain combines TRBV7-9 with TRBJ1-1; the D is unclear. Trimming took off 1 base at V and 1 base at J, with 7 bases between the two ends. The CDR3 runs to 14 residues. Germline CDR1 and CDR2: SEHNR and FQNEAQ (reference sequence). The CDR3 nucleotides read TGTGCCAGCAGCTTAGAGTCCGGGAACACTGAAGCTTTCTTT. It translates to CASSLESGNTEAFF.

The chain couples TRBV28 to TRBJ2-7; D is perhaps TRBD1 (5 bases). Germline assignment: CDR1 MDHEN and CDR2 SYDVKM. Between the trimmed V and J ends, which lost 8 bases and 6 bases, there was a span of 17 bases. CDR3 length: 13 residues. The CDR3: CASSPPGWGEQYF. CDR3 nucleotides: TGTGCCAGCTCCCCTCCAGGGTGGGGCGAGCAGTACTTC.

This clone was counted only a few times. The V and J genes are TRBV6-6 and TRBJ2-7, with 9 bases fitting TRBD2. CDR3 length equals 14 residues. V dropped 7 bases and J dropped 6; count of bases not matched to a gene: 10. Looked up from germline, CDR1 is MNHNY and CDR2 is SVGAGI (reference sequence). Here the CDR3 reads CASKSAGGPLEQYF. The CDR3 DNA reads TGTGCCAGCAAGTCGGCGGGAGGGCCCCTCGAGCAGTACTTC.

The CDR3 region is CASSPLAGINTGELFF. The CDR3 coding sequence is TGTGCCAGCAGCCCGTTAGCGGGAATTAACACCGGGGAGCTGTTTTTT. The chain has TRBV4-2 and TRBJ2-2; 8 bases fit TRBD2. The junction had 6 bases not matched to a gene; V was cut back by 4 bases and J by 2 bases. CDR3 size: 16 residues. CDR1 and CDR2 (germline): LGHNA, YNFKEQ.

This chain joins TRBV15 and TRBJ1-5; D is ambiguous. Trimming pared 0 bases from V and 7 bases from J, leaving 10 bases between. The CDR3 runs to 14 residues. The germline V gene has CDR1 LNHNV and CDR2 YYDKDF (reference sequence). The CDR3 DNA follows: TGTGCCACCAGCAGAGATCCAACCGGCCAGCCCCAGCATTTT. Encoded protein: CATSRDPTGQPQHF.